Detailed here is one T cell receptor (beta chain). As yet, its antigen is unknown. This entry comes from a study of monozygotic twins with inflammatory bowel disease. Notes on the study in general: A single strong clonotype or signal linked to IBD was not supported.

The CDR3 spans 15 residues. Germline loops: CDR1 SGHDN, CDR2 FVKESK. Addition of UMIs with a 6-nucleotide sample barcode was achieved by template switching. TCRdb reprocessed the 5' RACE reads, keeping one entry per CDR3 protein, no DNA. This sample carries 200,000 to 250,000 distinct CDR3 sequences, with under 8.5% going to the ten biggest clones. The source of this sequence is a human donor with ulcerative colitis or Crohn's disease, or a healthy co-twin of an affected twin (not recorded which). Sequencing was performed on blood. V usage is TRBV14 and J usage is TRBJ2-1; the TCRdb call, TRBD1, lacks DNA for checking. CDR3 protein: CASSGFGRPYNEQFF.